The clone carrying this T cell receptor (beta chain) was recorded once. A read error may account for a junction end that differs from germline. The sample originates from a study of T cell repertoires in cytomegalovirus infection. TCRdb reanalysed the reads using MiXCR and keeps one entry per CDR3 protein. The table lists about 740,000 distinct CDR3 sequences, roughly 36% of them singletons, with more than 2.5% in the top ten. The CDR3 has 16 residues. CDR1 and CDR2 from the germline V gene are LNHNV and YYDKDF (reference sequence). Sequenced material: PBMCs. This chain connects TRBV15 to TRBJ2-3; a possible D gene is TRBD1 (5 bases). The clonotype originates from a human donor in good health (CMV status not recorded). Some clones in this sample may be carry-over from other donors' samples. CDR3 in DNA: TGTGCCACCAGCAAAGGGGTTGCGTCTCGGCCAGATACGCAGTGTTTT. Its translation: CATSKGVASRPDTQCF.